Listed below are T cell receptor beta chains from one sample, sequenced in a study of blood T cell repertoires in COVID-19. Sequenced by immunoSEQ multiplex PCR; TCRdb stores in-frame clones only, minus some. The table records about 83,000 clones, 90% of them present only once. The material sequenced was peripheral blood. These receptors were taken from an elderly woman with active or convalescent COVID-19. The CDR3 runs from the conserved cysteine through the conserved F or W. D genes are given only for firm matches. Clone size is stated in some rows and not others, as once, few, many or a class when expanded.

size	length	D	J	V	DNA	CDR3
-	14	TRBD1	TRBJ1-2	TRBV28	TGTGCCAGCAGGGTCCCAGGGGGATCTGATGGCTACACCTTC	CASRVPGGSDGYTF
-	12	-	TRBJ2-7	TRBV9	TGTGCCAGCAGCAGGACACCCTACGAGCAGTACTTC	CASSRTPYEQYF
-	16	TRBD1	TRBJ2-1	TRBV27	TGTGCCAGCAGTCCGCGTATGCGGGACAGGGCGAATGAGCAGTTCTTC	CASSPRMRDRANEQFF
-	14	TRBD1	TRBJ1-1	TRBV4-1	TGCGCCAGCAGCCTTAACTCCGGGACAGGGGAGGCTTTCTTT	CASSLNSGTGEAFF
once	13	TRBD1	TRBJ1-2	TRBV6-2/TRBV6-3	TGTGCCAGCAGTTACGTGACAGGGGGTTTCTACACCTTC	CASSYVTGGFYTF
once	13	-	TRBJ2-2	TRBV7-3	TGTGCCAGCAGCTTAACGGGCCCCGGGGAGCTGTTTTTT	CASSLTGPGELFF
-	10	-	TRBJ1-6	TRBV20-1	TGCAGTGCTCCTTATTACAGGGAGAACTTT	CSAPYYRENF
once	15	-	TRBJ2-7	TRBV28	TGTGCCAGCAGTTTACTCCAGGGCAGAATCTACGAGCAGTACTTC	CASSLLQGRIYEQYF
-	15	TRBD1	TRBJ1-6	TRBV27	TGTGCCAGCACACCGAAGACAGGGGTTAATTCACCCCTCCACTTT	CASTPKTGVNSPLHF
-	16	TRBD1	TRBJ2-7	TRBV6-2/TRBV6-3	TGTGCCAGCAGTTACTCGATGACAGGGGACTCCTACGAGCAGTACTTC	CASSYSMTGDSYEQYF
once	15	-	TRBJ1-5	TRBV6-4	TGTGCCAGCAGTGTAAGCTCCGGGGGCAATCAGCCCCAGCATTTT	CASSVSSGGNQPQHF
-	11	-	TRBJ2-1	TRBV6-2/TRBV6-3	TGTGCCAGCAGCCAATACGGTGAGCAGTTCTTC	CASSQYGEQFF
-	14	-	TRBJ2-2	TRBV29-1	TGCAGCGTTGAACAGGGGACGAACACCGGGGAGCTGTTTTTT	CSVEQGTNTGELFF
-	14	-	TRBJ1-4	TRBV5-1	TGCGCCAGCAGCTTGGTAGGGGCTCAGGAAAAACTGTTTTTT	CASSLVGAQEKLFF
-	17	TRBD2	TRBJ2-1	TRBV5-1	TGCGCCAGCAGCTTGACCCTACTAGCGGGGGGGCTTAATGAGCAGTTCTTC	CASSLTLLAGGLNEQFF
-	14	-	TRBJ1-1	TRBV4-1	TGCGCCAGCAGCCAACCTACAGGGAACACTGAAGCTTTCTTT	CASSQPTGNTEAFF
-	15	-	TRBJ1-3	TRBV3-1/TRBV3-2	TGTGCCAGCAGCCAAAGGTCAGGGGCTGGAAACACCATATATTTT	CASSQRSGAGNTIYF
-	13	-	TRBJ2-7	TRBV4-2	TGTGCCAGCAGACCGGACAACTCCTACGAGCAGTACTTC	CASRPDNSYEQYF
-	16	TRBD1	TRBJ2-7	TRBV5-6	TGTGCCAGCAGCTTGCCAGGGACAGGCCGGTCCTACGAGCAGTACTTC	CASSLPGTGRSYEQYF
-	15	-	TRBJ2-3	TRBV7-9	TGTGCCAGCAGCTTTTCACAGGCTAGCACAGATACGCAGTATTTT	CASSFSQASTDTQYF
-	15	TRBD1	TRBJ2-4	TRBV11-2	TGTGCCAGCAGCGCGCTAACAGGGGACAAAAACATTCAGTACTTC	CASSALTGDKNIQYF
-	15	TRBD1	TRBJ2-3	TRBV3-1/TRBV3-2	TGTGCCAGCAGCCAAGGAACCACAGGGGCGGATACGCAGTATTTT	CASSQGTTGADTQYF
-	12	-	TRBJ1-5	TRBV20-1	TGCAGTGCTAGTGGTGGGGGGAAGCCCCAGCATTTT	CSASGGGKPQHF
-	15	TRBD1	TRBJ1-6	TRBV7-2	TGTGCCAGCAGCCTTACCGGACAGGCGAATTCACCCCTCCACTTT	CASSLTGQANSPLHF
-	12	-	TRBJ1-6	TRBV5-4	TGTGCCAGCAGCTTGGATCTTTCACCCCTCCACTTT	CASSLDLSPLHF
-	13	-	TRBJ1-2	TRBV19	TGTGCCAGTAGTAAACGGGGGTTTTATGGCTACACCTTC	CASSKRGFYGYTF
-	15	-	TRBJ2-3	TRBV4-3	TGCGCCAGCAGCCGAGTAGCGGCCCAATCGGATACGCAGTATTTT	CASSRVAAQSDTQYF
-	11	-	TRBJ1-2	TRBV19	TGTGCCAGCTCACAGGGTCATGGCTACACCTTC	CASSQGHGYTF
-	13	-	TRBJ2-5	TRBV5-1	TGCGCCAGCAGCTTGGACTGGCAAGAGACCCAGTACTTC	CASSLDWQETQYF
-	14	TRBD1	TRBJ1-3	TRBV27	TGTGCCAGCAGAACACCGGGACAGGGAAACACCATATATTTT	CASRTPGQGNTIYF
once	18	-	TRBJ1-3	TRBV28	TGTGCCAGCAGTTTATCAGGGGCCAGGCCCTACTCTGGAAACACCATATATTTT	CASSLSGARPYSGNTIYF
-	11	-	TRBJ1-1	TRBV11-1	TGTGCCAGCAAAGAGGGCACTGAAGCTTTCTTT	CASKEGTEAFF
-	14	-	TRBJ2-7	TRBV9	TGTGCCAGCAGCGGCTCACAGGGCGTCAACGAGCAGTACTTC	CASSGSQGVNEQYF
-	18	TRBD2	TRBJ2-2	TRBV3-1/TRBV3-2	TGTGCCAGCAGCCGAGGACTAGCGGGGGGGGCGAACACCGGGGAGCTGTTTTTT	CASSRGLAGGANTGELFF
-	14	-	TRBJ2-2	TRBV6-5	TGTGCCAGCAGTTACCAGGGGATCACCGGGGAGCTGTTTTTT	CASSYQGITGELFF
-	16	TRBD1	TRBJ1-2	TRBV5-1	TGCGCCAGCAGCCGCGGGACAGCTCAGCTCTTCTATGGCTACACCTTC	CASSRGTAQLFYGYTF
-	15	TRBD2	TRBJ2-7	TRBV27	TGTGCCAGCAGTTCACCGGGACTAGCGACCTACGAGCAGTACTTC	CASSSPGLATYEQYF
few	16	-	TRBJ2-7	TRBV5-4	TGTGCCAGCAGCTTGAATTTGGCAGGGCGATCCTACGAGCAGTACTTC	CASSLNLAGRSYEQYF
-	15	-	TRBJ1-1	TRBV7-2	TGTGCCAGCAGCTCACAGGGTTGGGGGAACACTGAAGCTTTCTTT	CASSSQGWGNTEAFF
once	15	TRBD1	TRBJ2-1	TRBV5-1	TGCGCCAGCAGCACTACAGGGGGGTCCTACAATGAGCAGTTCTTC	CASSTTGGSYNEQFF
-	15	-	TRBJ1-2	TRBV9	TGTGCCAGCAGCGTAGCGGCAGGCCCCTCCGGTGGCTACACCTTC	CASSVAAGPSGGYTF
-	15	TRBD1	TRBJ1-2	TRBV6-4	TGTGCCAGCAGTGCCCGGACAGGGGCCGCCTATGGCTACACCTTC	CASSARTGAAYGYTF
-	17	TRBD2	TRBJ2-4	TRBV4-2	TGTGCCAGCAGCCAAGAGGCGGGGGGACTAGCCAAAAACATTCAGTACTTC	CASSQEAGGLAKNIQYF
-	15	-	TRBJ2-2	TRBV5-1	TGCGCCAGCAGCTTGGGGGGCAGGGGCACCGGGGAGCTGTTTTTT	CASSLGGRGTGELFF
-	15	TRBD1	TRBJ2-3	TRBV9	TGTGCCAGCAGCCTCGACAGGGAATCGAGAGATACGCAGTATTTT	CASSLDRESRDTQYF